Below are 25 T cell receptor beta chains sequenced from a single sample in a study of T-cell memory formation after mild COVID-19. MiXCR, run by TCRdb on the 5' RACE reads, gives a single entry per CDR3 protein. The repertoire holds some 48,000 distinct CDR3 sequences, with around 12% as singletons. The sequencing input was PBMCs or a T cell subset sorted from them (not recorded which). The origin of the receptors is a man aged 18 to 30 who had mild COVID-19 (a few samples of this study predate the infection). Cell type and time point are not known.

The rearrangement links TRBV21-1 to TRBJ2-7; the table's D call, TRBD2, has no DNA check behind it. TRBV21-1 is a recognized pseudogene. The CDR3 runs 11 residues. CDR3 amino acids: CASRGQYEQYV. Here the CDR3 DNA reads TGTGCCAGCAGAGGGCAGTACGAGCAGTACGTC.

This clonotype appeared many times. V is TRBV7-2 and J is TRBJ2-7, with TRBD2 matching 13 bases. Germline assignment: CDR1 SGHTA and CDR2 FQGNSA. This CDR3 contains 15 residues. V shed 5 bases and J 2 bases; nucleotides not matched to a gene: 3. The CDR3 nucleotides are TGTGCCAGCAGCCTACTAGCGGGGGGGACCTACGAGCAGTACGTC. It yields the protein CASSLLAGGTYEQYV.

The V gene is TRBV28, the J gene TRBJ2-5; 9 nucleotides line up with TRBD2. Germline values: CDR1 MDHEN, CDR2 SYDVKM. The CDR3 sequence is 15 residues long. Losses at the gene ends were 7 bases for V and 7 bases for J; bases not matched to a gene: 13. The CDR3 nucleotides read TGTGCCAGCATGGCGGGGGGGAGGCTTATTGCGACCCAGTACTTC. It encodes CASMAGGRLIATQYF.

This clonotype was found many times. The rearrangement uses TRBV20-1 and TRBJ2-3; D is unclear. Trimming cost V 0 bases and J 0 bases, with 7 bases left between them. The length of the CDR3 is 14 residues. Looked up from germline, CDR1 is DFQATT and CDR2 is SNEGSKA (reference sequence). CDR3 protein: CSARDSTSTDTQYF. For the CDR3, the DNA is TGCAGTGCTAGAGATTCCACTAGCACAGATACGCAGTATTTT.

The rearrangement uses TRBV20-1 and TRBJ1-4; TRBD1 might be the D (6 bases). Germline CDR1 and CDR2: DFQATT and SNEGSKA (reference sequence). Trimming shortened V by 2 bases and J by 6 bases, and 10 bases separated the two germline ends. The CDR3 runs to 13 residues. The CDR3 here is CSARTQGYEKLFF. The CDR3 DNA is TGCAGTGCTAGAACCCAGGGGTATGAAAAACTGTTTTTT.

In its sample, this clonotype was seen a few times. The chain uses TRBV20-1 and TRBJ2-3, with 9 positions matching TRBD2. The CDR3 spans 14 residues. Germline CDR1 reads DFQATT; CDR2 reads SNEGSKA (reference sequence). V lost 3 bases to trimming and J lost 0 bases; unmatched junction nucleotides: 1. The CDR3 loop is CSASAGGSTDTQYF. CDR3 in DNA: TGCAGTGCTAGTGCGGGGGGGAGCACAGATACGCAGTATTTT.

The gene calls are TRBV4-1 and TRBJ1-5; D unresolved. Trimming shortened V by 1 base and J by 4 bases, and 8 bases separated the two germline ends. The CDR3 length is 14 residues. Germline CDR1 and CDR2: MGHRA and YSYEKL. The DNA for the CDR3 is TGCGCCAGCAGCCAAGTTCTGGGGAATCAGCCCCAGCATTTT. Translation gives CASSQVLGNQPQHF.

The genes are TRBV3-1 and TRBJ1-4, with D possibly matching TRBD1 (6 bases). Trimming removed 2 bases at V and 4 bases at J, with 14 bases between. The germline V gene encodes CDR1 LGHDT and CDR2 YNNKEL (reference sequence). The CDR3 extends over 16 amino acids. In DNA, the CDR3 is TGTGCCAGCAGCCAACGGGGGCGCGGGGGTAATGAAAAACTGTTTTTT. It is translated as CASSQRGRGGNEKLFF. The entire variable domain, with the rest obtained from reference TRBV3-1 and TRBJ1-4, is as follows: DTAVSQTPKYLVTQMGNDKSIKCEQNLGHDTMYWYKQDSKKFLKIMFSYNNKELIINETVPNRFSPKSPDKAHLNLHINSLELGDSAVYFCASSQRGRGGNEKLFFGSGTQLSVL.

This clonotype occurred a few times. The chain links TRBV7-6 to TRBJ2-1, with D perhaps being TRBD1 or TRBD2 (5 bases each). V was shortened by 4 bases and J by 10 bases, with 11 bases between the two germline ends. From germline, CDR1 is SGHVS and CDR2 FNYEAQ. The CDR3 has 12 amino acids. In DNA form, the CDR3 reads TGTGCCAGCAGCTCCTGGGGGAACGAGCAGTTCTTC. Its translation is CASSSWGNEQFF.

This clonotype turned up a few times. The V and J genes are TRBV20-1 and TRBJ2-2, with a possible D match to TRBD1 (5 bases). The CDR3 totals 11 residues. V lost 8 bases and J lost 8, with 12 bases in between. CDR1 is DFQATT, CDR2 SNEGSKA, per germline (reference sequence). The CDR3 bases are TGCAGTCCGCAGGGTGGAGGGGAGCTGTTTTTT. Translated, it gives CSPQGGGELFF.

This clonotype was seen repeatedly, ten times or more. This chain links TRBV7-2 with TRBJ2-1, with 8 bases matching TRBD2. The CDR3 is 15 residues long. Germline V gene lookup returns CDR1 SGHTA and CDR2 FQGNSA. V was clipped by 2 bases and J by 4 bases; unmatched bases: 4. As DNA, the CDR3 is TGTGCCAGCAGCTTACAAGCGGGGGAATACAATGAGCAGTTCTTC. Translated: CASSLQAGEYNEQFF.

This clonotype was seen just once. The chain is built from TRBV10-3 and TRBJ2-3; 11 bases align to TRBD2. V gave up 6 bases and J gave up 1 base; unmatched junction bases: 12. Germline loops: CDR1 ENHRY, CDR2 SYGVKD. The length of the CDR3 is 18 residues. CDR3 loop: CAIRSSSGRVIGTDTQYF. Here the CDR3 DNA reads TGTGCCATCAGGTCCAGTAGCGGGAGGGTGATCGGCACAGATACGCAGTATTTT.

There are a few counts of this clonotype. The chain has TRBV7-2 and TRBJ2-1; D is possibly TRBD2 (5 bases). Germline CDR1 is SGHTA and CDR2 is FQGNSA. CDR3 length: 13 residues. V was shortened by 3 bases and J by 6 bases, with 9 bases between the two germline ends. CDR3 coding DNA: TGTGCCAGCAGCTTTAGAGGAGGCAATGAGCAGTTCTTC. Residues: CASSFRGGNEQFF.

Only a few counts were recorded for this clonotype. This sequence joins TRBV6-5 and TRBJ2-6; tentatively, D is TRBD2 (6 bases). The germline V gene has CDR1 MNHEY and CDR2 SVGAGI. This CDR3 spans 16 amino acids. Trimming left V 0 bases short and J 1 base short, with 7 bases between. The CDR3 reads CASSYSGGSGANVLTF. CDR3 coding DNA: TGTGCCAGCAGTTACTCGGGGGGTTCTGGGGCCAACGTCCTGACTTTC.

This clonotype has more than one count but fewer than ten. V is TRBV10-3 and J is TRBJ1-1; a weak D match, TRBD1 (6 bases). The V gene lost 8 bases and the J gene lost 1 base, with 14 bases spanning the gap. From germline, CDR1 is ENHRY and CDR2 SYGVKD. This CDR3 contains 14 residues. The CDR3 DNA sequence: TGTGCCATCTGGGATCGGACAGCGAACACTGAAGCTTTCTTT. It yields the protein CAIWDRTANTEAFF.

In this sample, this clonotype turned up many times. The V and J genes are TRBV10-3 and TRBJ2-3, with 8 bases matching TRBD1. The CDR3 extends over 13 amino acids. J gave up 6 bases and V 10 bases, and 9 bases lay outside the gene matches. From germline, CDR1 is ENHRY and CDR2 SYGVKD. CDR3 bases: TGTGCCACCTTGGGACAGGCGGCGGATACGCAGTATTTT. The encoded protein is CATLGQAADTQYF.

J is TRBJ2-7 and V is TRBV20-1, with D hard to call. The CDR3 totals 13 residues. The germline V gene encodes CDR1 DFQATT and CDR2 SNEGSKA (reference sequence). Trimming pared 4 bases from V and 0 bases from J, leaving 10 bases between. The CDR3 nucleotides read TGCAGTGCTAAGGGCCTGGGCTCCTACGAGCAGTACGTC. Amino acids: CSAKGLGSYEQYV.

The rearrangement links TRBV18 to TRBJ1-1; weak D call: TRBD1 (5 bases). Germline CDR1 KGHSH, CDR2 LQKENI. The CDR3 totals 15 residues. Trimming pared 0 bases from V and 4 bases from J, leaving 12 bases between. CDR3 in amino acids: CASSPPSPGVTEAFF. The CDR3 nucleotides are TGTGCCAGCTCACCACCTTCCCCGGGGGTCACTGAAGCTTTCTTT.

This clonotype appeared a few times. V and J are TRBV12-3 or TRBV12-4 and TRBJ2-7; 9 bases map to TRBD1. V lost 3 bases and J lost 6; bases outside the gene matches: 6. The CDR3 totals 14 residues. The CDR3: CASSFRDRAREQYF. The CDR3 region has the DNA TGTGCCAGCAGTTTCCGGGACAGGGCGCGCGAGCAGTACTTC.

This chain uses TRBV7-8 with TRBJ2-7; weak D call: TRBD1 (6 bases). Germline lookup yields CDR1 SGHVS and CDR2 FQNEAQ. Deletions cut 5 bases from V and 7 bases from J, with 21 bases between. This CDR3 is built from 15 residues. The CDR3 spells CASSPAEGVTREQYV. Here the CDR3 DNA reads TGTGCCAGCAGCCCCGCTGAGGGGGTAACGCGGGAGCAGTACGTC.

The chain has TRBV6-2 or TRBV6-3 and TRBJ2-3, with a tentative D call TRBD1 (5 bases). V lost 7 bases and J lost 2, with 13 bases in between. Looked up from germline, CDR1 is MNHEY and CDR2 is SVGEGT. This CDR3 has 14 amino acids. In DNA, the CDR3 is TGTGCCAGCACCCAAACAGGTTACACAGATACGCAGTATTTT. Translation: CASTQTGYTDTQYF.

The gene calls are TRBV5-1 and TRBJ2-1, with D unresolved. The V and J ends lost 0 bases and 2 bases respectively, with 9 bases between them. This CDR3 comprises 15 residues. CDR1 is SGHRS and CDR2 is YFSETQ in the germline V gene. CDR3 amino acids: CASSLDPMTYNEQFF. CDR3 nucleotide sequence: TGCGCCAGCAGCTTGGATCCTATGACCTACAATGAGCAGTTCTTC. The variable domain in full, with the rest retrieved from reference TRBV5-1 and TRBJ2-1, is KAGVTQTPRYLIKTRGQQVTLSCSPISGHRSVSWYQQTPGQGLQFLFEYFSETQRNKGNFPGRFSGRQFSNSRSEMNVSTLELGDSALYLCASSLDPMTYNEQFFGPGTRLTVL.

This clonotype was counted at least ten times. The rearrangement links TRBV7-9 to TRBJ2-2, with a weak D call TRBD1 (5 bases). The CDR3 loop spans 13 amino acids. CDR1 is SEHNR, CDR2 FQNEAQ, per germline (reference sequence). Trimming removed 5 bases from V and 3 bases from J, with 7 bases in between. CDR3 in DNA: TGTGCCAGCAGCCTACAGGACACCGGGGAGCTGTTTTTT. It is translated as CASSLQDTGELFF.

The chain is built from TRBV5-5 and TRBJ2-3; TRBD1 might be the D (5 bases). The CDR3 sequence is 14 residues long. CDR1 is SGHKS and CDR2 is YYEKEE in the germline V gene (reference sequence). Trimming removed 0 bases from V and 4 bases from J, with 9 bases in between. CDR3 residues: CASSLGVGADTQYF. DNA of the CDR3: TGTGCCAGCAGCTTGGGTGTAGGGGCAGATACGCAGTATTTT.

The CDR3 here is CASSQTGGEGETQYF. The CDR3 DNA follows: TGTGCCAGCAGCCAGACAGGGGGCGAAGGAGAGACCCAGTACTTC. The gene calls are TRBV6-2 or TRBV6-3 and TRBJ2-5; TRBD1 agrees at 10 bases. The germline CDR1 and CDR2 sequences are MNHEY and SVGEGT. The J segment lost 4 bases and the V segment lost 6 bases, leaving 8 bases of the junction unmatched. This CDR3 has 15 residues.